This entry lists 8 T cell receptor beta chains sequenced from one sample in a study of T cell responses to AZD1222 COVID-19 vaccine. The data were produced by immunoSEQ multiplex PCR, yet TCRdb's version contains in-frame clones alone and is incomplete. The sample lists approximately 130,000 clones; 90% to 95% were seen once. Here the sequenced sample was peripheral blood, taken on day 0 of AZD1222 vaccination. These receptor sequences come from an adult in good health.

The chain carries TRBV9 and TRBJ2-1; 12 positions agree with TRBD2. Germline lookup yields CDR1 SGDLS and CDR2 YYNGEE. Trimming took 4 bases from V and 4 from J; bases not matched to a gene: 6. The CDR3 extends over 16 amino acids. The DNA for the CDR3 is TGTGCCAGCAGCTTGTCCGGGACTAGCGGGTACAATGAGCAGTTCTTC. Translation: CASSLSGTSGYNEQFF.

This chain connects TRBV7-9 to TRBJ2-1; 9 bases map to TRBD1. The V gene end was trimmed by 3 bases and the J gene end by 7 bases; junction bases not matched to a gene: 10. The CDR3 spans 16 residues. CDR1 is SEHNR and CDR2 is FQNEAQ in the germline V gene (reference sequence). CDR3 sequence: CASSFRPGQGRNEQFF. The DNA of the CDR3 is TGTGCCAGCAGCTTTAGGCCGGGACAGGGTCGAAATGAGCAGTTCTTC.

The CDR3 sequence is CASSSRGQDFYGYTF. CDR3 nucleotides: TGTGCCAGCAGCTCACGGGGACAGGACTTCTATGGCTACACCTTC. V gene TRBV21-1 combines with J gene TRBJ1-2; the table assigns TRBD1, which was not confirmed against the DNA. TRBV21-1 is labeled a pseudogene. The CDR3 contains 15 residues.

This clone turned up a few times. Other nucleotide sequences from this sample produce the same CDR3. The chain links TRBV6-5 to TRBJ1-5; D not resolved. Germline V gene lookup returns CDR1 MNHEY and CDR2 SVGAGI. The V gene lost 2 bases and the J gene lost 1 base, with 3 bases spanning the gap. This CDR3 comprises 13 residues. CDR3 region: CASSYGSNQPQHF. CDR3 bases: TGTGCCAGCAGTTACGGAAGCAATCAGCCCCAGCATTTT.

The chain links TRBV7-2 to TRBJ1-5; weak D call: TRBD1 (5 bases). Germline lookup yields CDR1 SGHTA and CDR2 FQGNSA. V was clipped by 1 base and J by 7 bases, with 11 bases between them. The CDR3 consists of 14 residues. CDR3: CASSLVGGRQPQHF. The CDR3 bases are TGTGCCAGCAGCTTAGTGGGGGGAAGACAGCCCCAGCATTTT.

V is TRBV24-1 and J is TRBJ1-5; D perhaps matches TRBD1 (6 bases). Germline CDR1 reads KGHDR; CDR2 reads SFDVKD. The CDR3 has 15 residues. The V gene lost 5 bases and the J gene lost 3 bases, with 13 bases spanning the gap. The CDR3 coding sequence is TGTGCCACCAGTGTCCCGCAGGGGTCCAATCAGCCCCAGCATTTT. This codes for CATSVPQGSNQPQHF.

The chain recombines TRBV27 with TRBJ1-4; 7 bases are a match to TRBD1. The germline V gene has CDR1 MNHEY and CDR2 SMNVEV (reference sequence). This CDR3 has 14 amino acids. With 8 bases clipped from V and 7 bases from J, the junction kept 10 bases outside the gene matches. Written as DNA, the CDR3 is TGTGCCAGCTGTAGACAGGGCGTTGGTGAAAAACTGTTTTTT. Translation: CASCRQGVGEKLFF.

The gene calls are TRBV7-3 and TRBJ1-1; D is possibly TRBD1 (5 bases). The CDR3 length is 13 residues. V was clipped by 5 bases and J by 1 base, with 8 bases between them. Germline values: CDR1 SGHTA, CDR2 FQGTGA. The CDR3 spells CASSTDTNTEAFF. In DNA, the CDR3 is TGTGCCAGCAGCACGGACACGAACACTGAAGCTTTCTTT.